This T cell receptor beta chain was recorded in a study of cytomegalovirus exposure and HLA in healthy donors. Study-level information: Roughly 85 million unique TCRs from HLA-typed donors made up an early data release.

This CDR3 has 12 amino acids. V trimming: 1 base; J trimming: 10 bases; junction bases outside the gene matches: 5. Germline loops: CDR1 GTSNPN, CDR2 SVGIG (reference sequence). The PCR had 60 Vbeta and 13 Jbeta primers. Using immunoSEQ multiplex PCR, the repertoire was profiled, and TCRdb retains in-frame clones only, with some absent. The sample lists some 180,000 clones; 8.5% to 10% were seen once. A remark on this clone: As yet, its antigen is unknown.

Study-wide results and limits: Later analysis found that TCR beta chains associated with HLA were more clonally expanded than other, equally common chains.

The V gene is TRBV30, the J gene TRBJ2-3; 7 nucleotides align to TRBD1. The sequenced material came from PBMCs. The TCR originated in a woman in her twenties or thirties in good health and CMV-seropositive. The CDR3 region is CAWSADRDPQYF. In nucleotides, the CDR3 is TGTGCCTGGAGTGCCGACAGGGATCCGCAGTATTTT.